The T cell receptor (beta chain) under discussion was sequenced for a study of OX40 agonist ivuxolimab in advanced cancers. About the study: Treatment of patients was with ivuxolimab, an agonistic anti-OX40 (CD134) antibody.

Study-wide results and limits: Both blood CD4+ and CD8+ T cells showed clonal growth by week 6 at 0.1 to 3.0 mg/kg.

Comment on this clone: What it binds is unknown.

The table came from immunoSEQ multiplex PCR; TCRdb's copy has only in-frame clones and leaves some out. The sample includes approximately 15,000 clones, over 75% of them seen just once. After removal of 11 bases from V and 2 bases from J, the junction contained 9 bases not matched to a gene. This CDR3 has 16 residues. The sample here was CD4+ or CD8+ T cells sorted from blood, taken in a trial of the OX40 agonist ivuxolimab. J is TRBJ2-3 and V is TRBV6-7, with 14 bases matching TRBD2. TRBV6-7 is treated as an ORF (open reading frame) with a function not yet certain. This clonotype was obtained from an adult with an advanced solid tumor such as melanoma, head and neck, liver or kidney cancer. CDR3 sequence (DNA): TGTGCCCACGGACTAGCGGGAGGCAACGTCACAGATACGCAGTATTTT. Protein: CAHGLAGGNVTDTQYF.